This T cell receptor (beta chain) was recorded in a study of cytotoxic CD8 clonotypes in ibrutinib-treated CLL. Notes on the study in general: Clonality increased with ibrutinib response but returned toward baseline at progression. Sustained-remission and progressing patients had unequal sampling times.

A 1 in 200,000 to 1 in 1 million T cell depth was the sequencing target. The data were produced by immunoSEQ multiplex PCR, yet TCRdb's version contains in-frame clones alone and is incomplete. The sample shows about 6,000 clones, about four fifths of them seen only once. Concerning this clone itself: Its target is unknown.

Germline lookup yields CDR1 MNHNY and CDR2 SVGAGI (reference sequence). V was clipped by 7 bases and J by 0 bases; unmatched bases: 6. This CDR3 is built from 16 residues. The specimen comprised PBMCs, sampled before ibrutinib treatment. This sequence was found in a human donor with chronic lymphocytic leukemia. The chain recombines TRBV6-6 with TRBJ2-1; 10 bases match TRBD2. DNA of the CDR3: TGTGCCAGCATCGGACTAGCGGTAAGCTCCTACAATGAGCAGTTCTTC. It yields the protein CASIGLAVSSYNEQFF.